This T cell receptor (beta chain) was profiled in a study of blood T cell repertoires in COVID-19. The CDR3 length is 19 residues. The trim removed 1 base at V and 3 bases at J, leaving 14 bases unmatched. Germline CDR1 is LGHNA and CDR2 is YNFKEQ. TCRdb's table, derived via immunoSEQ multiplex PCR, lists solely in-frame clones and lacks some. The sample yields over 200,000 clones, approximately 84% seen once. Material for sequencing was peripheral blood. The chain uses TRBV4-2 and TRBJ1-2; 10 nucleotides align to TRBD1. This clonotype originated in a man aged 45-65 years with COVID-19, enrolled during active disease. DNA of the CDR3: TGTGCCAGCAGCCAAGCCCCGGGACAGGGGAAGGTAGGCGACTATGGCTACACCTTC. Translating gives CASSQAPGQGKVGDYGYTF.